This T cell receptor beta chain came from a study of Graves' ophthalmopathy and Graves' hyperthyroidism. The table lists this clonotype with many counts. For repertoire sequencing, the TCR beta CDR3 regions were amplified from RNA transcripts. HTBI primers primed a first-round RT-PCR, and a second-round multiplex PCR followed. TCRdb passed the multiplex PCR reads through MiXCR, listing each CDR3 protein once. Counted here are 600,000 to 650,000 distinct CDR3 sequences, about a fifth occurring once; the ten biggest clones make up approximately 6.5%. V was clipped by 1 base and J by 6 bases; unmatched bases: 8. Per the germline V gene, CDR1 is SQVTM and CDR2 is ANQGSEA. This CDR3 has 14 residues.

The specimen was peripheral blood. This receptor was obtained from a woman in her late teens or twenties with stable Graves' hyperthyroidism. Some clones in this sample may be carry-over from other donors' samples. The chain joins TRBV29-1 to TRBJ2-7; 8 nucleotides agree with TRBD1. The CDR3 nucleotides are TGCAGCGTTGAAGGGACAGGGAGGTTTTCCGAGCAGTACTTC. Protein: CSVEGTGRFSEQYF.